This TCR beta chain was recorded in a study of PD-1 blockade in classical Hodgkin lymphoma. Study-level background: Treatment was intravenous nivolumab, 3 mg/kg every 2 weeks, until progression.

The study's findings and limits: By cycle point C4D1, TCR diversity had risen significantly in CD4+ cells (but not CD8+ cells). Newly diagnosed patients were said to have less baseline TCR diversity than healthy donors did. Whoever responded completely had baseline diversity much like that seen in newly diagnosed patients.

Libraries were prepared by immunoSEQ multiplex PCR; TCRdb keeps only in-frame clonotypes and omits some of them. The sample has more than 45,000 clones, over 60% seen once; the top ten hold around 15%. A remark on this clone: The antigen remains undetermined.

Relapse was seen in all patients after autologous stem cell transplantation, and brentuximab vedotin exposure was variable. The CDR3 spans 17 residues. V was pared by 3 bases and J by 0 bases, with 10 bases of the junction left unmatched. Per the germline V gene, CDR1 is MNHEY and CDR2 is SMNVEV (reference sequence). Specimen: peripheral blood mononuclear cells (PBMCs), collected before the second cycle of nivolumab. This TCR was recovered from a human donor with classical Hodgkin lymphoma. The rearrangement links TRBV27 to TRBJ1-1; 7 bases map to TRBD1. The CDR3 bases are TGTGCCAGCAGTTTCCCAACCCGGGACAGCATGAACACTGAAGCTTTCTTT. Protein: CASSFPTRDSMNTEAFF.